These T cell receptor beta chains were read from a single sample in a study of T cells in Graves' hyperthyroidism and ophthalmopathy. One entry per CDR3 protein, called by TCRdb with MiXCR from the multiplex PCR reads. This table has a few hundred thousand distinct CDR3 sequences, 14% to 15% appearing once. The sequencing input was blood. Receptors originate from a woman aged 25 to 39 with Graves' hyperthyroidism. Each CDR3 is given with its conserved first and last residue. Each record gives: clone size, V gene, D gene, J gene, CDR3 protein, CDR3 DNA. A D gene is named only where the DNA matches it firmly. Rows give clone size only sometimes, using once, few, many, or a class for an expanded clone.

>many|TRBV12-3/TRBV12-4|NA|TRBJ2-3
CASSFGPSVDTQYF
TGTGCCAGCAGTTTCGGGCCCTCGGTCGATACGCAGTATTTT
>many|TRBV5-6|TRBD1|TRBJ2-5
CASSSRQGLETQYF
TGTGCCAGCAGCTCCAGACAGGGGTTAGAGACCCAGTACTTC
>NA|TRBV20-1|NA|TRBJ2-5
CSATFGETQYF
TGCAGTGCTACCTTCGGGGAGACCCAGTACTTC
>NA|TRBV20-1|NA|TRBJ1-5
CSARVPQQYQPQHF
TGCAGTGCTAGGGTCCCGCAGCAATATCAGCCCCAGCATTTT
>few|TRBV3-1|TRBD1|TRBJ1-2
CASSQLGGGVYGYTF
TGTGCCAGCAGCCAACTAGGGGGCGGTGTGTATGGCTACACCTTC
>many|TRBV3-1|TRBD2|TRBJ2-7
CASSQVAGERYEQYF
TGTGCCAGCAGCCAAGTAGCGGGAGAACGCTACGAGCAGTACTTC
>NA|TRBV14|TRBD1|TRBJ2-3
CASSPPGRGLGDTQYF
TGTGCCAGCAGCCCGCCGGGCAGGGGGCTTGGAGATACGCAGTATTTT
>NA|TRBV20-1|NA|TRBJ1-2
CSARGGQKLYYGYTF
TGCAGTGCTAGAGGCGGACAGAAATTGTACTATGGCTACACCTTC
>NA|TRBV20-1|NA|TRBJ2-7
CSARDTTSGTVKYEQYF
TGCAGTGCTAGAGACACTACATCCGGGACTGTAAAATACGAGCAGTACTTC
>NA|TRBV19|NA|TRBJ2-3
CASSTYRELTDTQYF
TGTGCCAGTAGTACCTACAGGGAACTCACAGATACGCAGTATTTT
>few|TRBV27|NA|TRBJ1-3
CASSLRGEVGGGNTIYF
TGTGCCAGCAGTTTAAGGGGGGAGGTCGGAGGAGGAAACACCATATATTTT
>many|TRBV3-1|TRBD1|TRBJ1-6
CASSQVPGGGSPLHF
TGTGCCAGCAGCCAAGTTCCAGGGGGCGGTTCACCCCTCCACTTT
>NA|TRBV30|TRBD2|TRBJ2-5
CAWSPGGAGGQETQYF
TGTGCCTGGAGCCCCGGGGGAGCGGGAGGACAAGAGACCCAGTACTTC
>NA|TRBV7-9|NA|TRBJ2-2
CASSLGELFF
TGTGCCAGCAGCTTAGGAGAGCTGTTTTTT
>few|TRBV10-3|TRBD2|TRBJ2-2
CAAVAGGLTGELFF
TGTGCCGCTGTAGCGGGAGGTCTCACCGGGGAGCTGTTTTTT
>NA|TRBV2|NA|TRBJ2-7
CASTNTGYSYEQYF
TGTGCCAGCACCAATACGGGGTATTCCTACGAGCAGTACTTC
>few|TRBV10-1|NA|TRBJ1-1
CASSVGMYTEAFF
TGCGCCAGCAGTGTGGGGATGTACACTGAAGCTTTCTTT
>NA|TRBV6-1|NA|TRBJ2-7
CASNRDPYYEQYF
TGTGCCAGCAACCGGGACCCATATTACGAGCAGTACTTC
>many|TRBV20-1|NA|TRBJ1-2
CSAKWRTVYGYTF
TGCAGTGCTAAATGGAGGACAGTCTATGGCTACACCTTC
>NA|TRBV6-1|NA|TRBJ2-2
CASSYPRQGPGSSNTGELFF
TGTGCCAGCAGTTATCCGCGGCAAGGACCGGGAAGCTCGAACACCGGGGAGCTGTTTTTT
>NA|TRBV2|NA|TRBJ2-1
CASSEVSLDGIYNEQFF
TGTGCCAGCAGTGAAGTGAGTCTGGACGGAATCTACAATGAGCAGTTCTTC
>NA|TRBV20-1|NA|TRBJ2-7
CSARVGLRSYEQYF
TGCAGTGCTAGAGTTGGACTTCGCTCCTACGAGCAGTACTTC
>many|TRBV12-3/TRBV12-4|NA|TRBJ1-6
CASSLLPNSPLHF
TGTGCCAGCAGTTTGCTTCCGAATTCACCCCTCCACTTT
>many|TRBV2|TRBD1|TRBJ2-7
CASKETGTYEQYF
TGTGCCAGCAAAGAGACAGGGACCTACGAGCAGTACTTC
>many|TRBV7-8|TRBD1|TRBJ1-4
CASSLELQGARRKLFF
TGTGCCAGCAGCTTAGAGCTACAGGGGGCGCGCAGAAAACTGTTTTTT
>many|TRBV3-1|TRBD2|TRBJ2-7
CASSRGLAGSYEQYF
TGTGCCAGCAGCCGGGGACTAGCGGGTTCCTACGAGCAGTACTTC
>many|TRBV3-1|TRBD1|TRBJ2-7
CASSQDPGQTYEQYF
TGTGCCAGCAGCCAAGATCCGGGACAGACCTACGAGCAGTACTTC
>NA|TRBV18|TRBD2|TRBJ2-1
CASSRGGAGQRLNEQFF
TGTGCCAGCTCACGTGGGGGAGCGGGGCAACGTCTTAATGAGCAGTTCTTC
>NA|TRBV24-1|NA|TRBJ2-3
CATSDPVAGSTDTQYF
TGTGCCACCAGTGACCCGGTGGCGGGGAGCACAGATACGCAGTATTTT
>NA|TRBV18|TRBD1|TRBJ1-4
CASSPPDRNQNEKLFF
TGTGCCAGCTCACCACCGGACAGGAACCAAAATGAAAAACTGTTTTTT
>few|TRBV5-1|TRBD2|TRBJ2-1
CASSLGTSGSSEQFF
TGCGCCAGCAGCTTGGGGACTAGCGGGAGCAGTGAGCAGTTCTTC
>many|TRBV20-1|TRBD2|TRBJ2-3
CSARPSSGKADTQYF
TGCAGTGCTCGCCCCTCTAGCGGGAAGGCAGATACGCAGTATTTT
>few|TRBV29-1|NA|TRBJ2-2
CSVEGYNTGELFF
TGCAGCGTTGAGGGATACAACACCGGGGAGCTGTTTTTT
>NA|TRBV19|NA|TRBJ2-2
CASSGRSPTGELFF
TGTGCCAGTAGTGGTCGCAGCCCAACCGGGGAGCTGTTTTTT
>many|TRBV30|NA|TRBJ2-1
CAWTVLGGQGGRQEQFF
TGTGCCTGGACGGTACTAGGGGGACAAGGTGGCCGGCAGGAGCAGTTCTTC
>few|TRBV4-2|NA|TRBJ2-5
CASSQPMTGSETQYF
TGTGCCAGCAGCCAACCCATGACGGGGTCGGAGACCCAGTACTTC
>many|TRBV5-1|NA|TRBJ1-2
CASSFRGEMDGYTF
TGCGCCAGCAGCTTCAGGGGAGAGATGGATGGCTACACCTTC
>many|TRBV11-2|NA|TRBJ1-2
CASSSRTSIYGYTF
TGTGCCAGCAGCTCGCGGACCTCCATTTATGGCTACACCTTC
>few|TRBV24-1|TRBD1|TRBJ2-5
CATSDLPGQESQETQYF
TGTGCCACCAGTGATCTTCCCGGACAGGAAAGCCAAGAGACCCAGTACTTC
>few|TRBV28|TRBD1|TRBJ2-1
CASSDRRDRGSLAGYNEQFF
TGTGCCAGCAGTGACCGCCGGGACAGGGGATCCTTAGCGGGCTACAATGAGCAGTTCTTC
>many|TRBV3-1|NA|TRBJ2-7
CASSQADSTYEQYF
TGTGCCAGCAGCCAAGCGGACAGTACCTACGAGCAGTACTTC
>NA|TRBV2|NA|TRBJ1-6
CASSEEGADSPLHF
TGTGCCAGCAGTGAGGAAGGGGCGGATTCACCCCTCCACTTT
>few|TRBV5-5|TRBD2|TRBJ2-1
CASSLGWDYLGNEQFF
TGTGCCAGCAGCTTGGGGTGGGACTATCTCGGGAATGAGCAGTTCTTC
>few|TRBV6-1|TRBD1|TRBJ1-1
CASSSGQGGHPAFF
TGTGCCAGCAGTTCGGGACAGGGGGGGCATCCGGCTTTCTTT
>few|TRBV19|NA|TRBJ1-5
CASAPGAGDPYSNQPQHF
TGTGCCAGTGCGCCCGGGGCAGGAGACCCCTATAGCAATCAGCCCCAGCATTTT
>many|TRBV27|NA|TRBJ1-4
CASSPIVWTGATNEKLFF
TGTGCCAGCAGTCCCATTGTTTGGACCGGCGCAACTAATGAAAAACTGTTTTTT
>many|TRBV2|NA|TRBJ1-1
CASIKQRTNTEAFF
TGTGCCAGCATCAAACAGAGAACGAACACTGAAGCTTTCTTT
>few|TRBV6-1|TRBD1|TRBJ2-2
CASIGQGYTGELFF
TGTGCCAGCATTGGACAGGGGTACACCGGGGAGCTGTTTTTT